These T cell receptor beta chains were read from a single sample in a study of PD-1 blockade in mismatch repair-deficient tumors. Measured with immunoSEQ multiplex PCR; TCRdb has only the in-frame clones, and not every one. The sample yields about 19,000 clones, around 80% seen once. Specimen: PBMCs, collected 52 weeks after starting pembrolizumab. The receptors were gathered from an adult with mismatch repair-deficient cancer. CDR3s include the opening cysteine and the closing phenylalanine or tryptophan. A D gene is named only where the DNA matches it firmly. The size field is filled for only some rows; it gives once, few, many or a size class.

clone size	V gene	J gene	D gene	CDR3 DNA	CDR3 protein
once	TRBV19	TRBJ2-7	TRBD1	TGTGCCAGTAGAACCGGACAGGTCCCTTACGAGCAGTACTTC	CASRTGQVPYEQYF
.	TRBV28	TRBJ1-1	TRBD1	TGTGCCAGCAGTTTCGCCACTAGGACAGGTTCCACTGAAGCTTTCTTT	CASSFATRTGSTEAFF
.	TRBV7-9	TRBJ2-1	TRBD2	TGTGCCAGCCCCCCGGGAGGACTCTACAATGAGCAGTTCTTC	CASPPGGLYNEQFF
.	TRBV15	TRBJ2-1	.	TGTGCCACCAGCGTCAGCGGACAGATCTACAATGAGCAGTTCTTC	CATSVSGQIYNEQFF
.	TRBV9	TRBJ2-5	TRBD2	TGTGCCAGCAGCGGGGGACTAGCGTTCCAGCAGTACTTC	CASSGGLAFQQYF
.	TRBV7-3	TRBJ1-1	.	TGTGCCAGCAGCACGGGGGGACGAACTGAAGCTTTCTTT	CASSTGGRTEAFF
.	TRBV14	TRBJ2-7	TRBD2	TGTGCCAGCAGCCTCGGACTAGCGAAGGCCTACGAGCAGTACTTC	CASSLGLAKAYEQYF
few	TRBV7-3	TRBJ2-2	.	TGTGCCAGCAGCCCAAGGGGGACACTTAACACCGGGGAGCTGTTTTTT	CASSPRGTLNTGELFF
.	TRBV10-3	TRBJ1-1	TRBD1	TGTGCCATCAGTGCCAATCCGGGACAGGGGTCTGAAGCTTTCTTT	CAISANPGQGSEAFF
few	TRBV28	TRBJ2-7	TRBD1	TGTGCCAGCAGTTCGCACTACAGGGGGCCTGGCGGGGACGAGCAGTACTTC	CASSSHYRGPGGDEQYF
.	TRBV6-5	TRBJ2-2	TRBD2	TGTGCCAGCAGTTACACGACTAGCGTAGGGGAGCTGTTTTTT	CASSYTTSVGELFF
.	TRBV5-1	TRBJ2-2	TRBD1	TGCGCCAGCAGCCCCAAAGGACCTTCGACAGGGTCCACCGGGGAGCTGTTTTTT	CASSPKGPSTGSTGELFF
.	TRBV27	TRBJ1-1	TRBD1	TGTGCCAGCAGTACGGACAGGGTGTACACTGAAGCTTTCTTT	CASSTDRVYTEAFF
.	TRBV2	TRBJ1-5	TRBD1	TGTGCCAGTACTAGGGGGCCTAATAGCAATCAGCCCCAGCATTTT	CASTRGPNSNQPQHF
.	TRBV6-5	TRBJ2-1	.	TGTGCCAGCAGTCGCGCCAATGAGCAGTTCTTC	CASSRANEQFF
.	TRBV28	TRBJ1-3	TRBD1	TGTGCCAGCAGGGCGCGACAGGGTAGGGACACCATATATTTT	CASRARQGRDTIYF
few	TRBV5-1	TRBJ2-7	TRBD2	TGCGCCAGCAGTCATGGACTAGCGGACCCATCCTACGAGCAGTACTTC	CASSHGLADPSYEQYF
once	TRBV6-1	TRBJ2-3	.	TGTGCCAGCAGTGAAGCGCTAGTTACCACAGATACGCAGTATTTT	CASSEALVTTDTQYF
.	TRBV2	TRBJ2-1	.	TGTGCCAGCAGTGAAGGCGGGTTCTACAATGAGCAGTTCTTC	CASSEGGFYNEQFF
.	TRBV7-3	TRBJ2-1	.	TGTGCCAGCAGCTTAACGGACTTGCACAATGAGCAGTTCTTC	CASSLTDLHNEQFF
.	TRBV30	TRBJ2-1	TRBD2	TGTGCCTGGGGTCCCGGAGCTAGCGGTTACAATGAGCAGTTCTTC	CAWGPGASGYNEQFF
.	TRBV6-1	TRBJ2-2	.	TGTGCCAGCAGTGCACCACAGGGTCCGAACACCGGGGAGCTGTTTTTT	CASSAPQGPNTGELFF
.	TRBV7-9	TRBJ2-4	TRBD1	TGTGCCAGCAGCCCCGACAGGGCTTACGGGAACATTCAGTACTTC	CASSPDRAYGNIQYF
few	TRBV7-8	TRBJ2-7	TRBD2	TGTGCCAGCAGCACTCTAGCGGGAGTTGCCTACGAGCAGTACTTC	CASSTLAGVAYEQYF
medium-sized	TRBV30	TRBJ2-2	.	TGTGCCTGGGGGGGAGGCGGGGAGCTGTTTTTT	CAWGGGGELFF
.	TRBV7-6	TRBJ1-4	TRBD1	TGTGCCAGCAGCTTAGGAGCAACAGGGGGCGGTAATGAAAAACTGTTTTTT	CASSLGATGGGNEKLFF
.	TRBV5-1	TRBJ1-2	TRBD1	TGCGCCAGCAGCTACGGACAGGGTGATGGGTATGGCTACACCTTC	CASSYGQGDGYGYTF
.	TRBV7-9	TRBJ1-5	TRBD1	TGTGCCGTCGACAGGGCCACCGATCAGCCCCAGCATTTT	CAVDRATDQPQHF
.	TRBV27	TRBJ2-1	.	TGTGCCAGCAGTTTACGGTTGAGGGACATTTCCTACAATGAGCAGTTCTTC	CASSLRLRDISYNEQFF
.	TRBV5-1	TRBJ1-5	TRBD1	TGCGCCAGCAGCTCTGGGACAGGGTATGGCCAGCCCCAGCATTTT	CASSSGTGYGQPQHF
few	TRBV7-2	TRBJ2-7	.	TGTGCCAGCAGCTTATCTCCAGGGGAAGGGCTTTGGGACTTC	CASSLSPGEGLWDF
.	TRBV29-1	TRBJ2-7	TRBD1	TGCAGCGCTGCAAAGGGGGACAGGGGGCGCGACGAGCAGTACTTC	CSAAKGDRGRDEQYF
.	TRBV7-7	TRBJ2-1	TRBD2	TGTGCCAGCAGCCCTGCGGGCGGGAGTGGTGAGCAGTTCTTC	CASSPAGGSGEQFF
.	TRBV27	TRBJ2-7	TRBD2	TGTGCCAGCGGCAAGATAGCGGGAGTTCGCGAGCAGTACTTC	CASGKIAGVREQYF
.	TRBV28	TRBJ2-3	TRBD2	TGTGCCAGCAGTTCCCTCGGGACTAGCGGGAGAGTAGTCAGCACAGATACGCAGTATTTT	CASSSLGTSGRVVSTDTQYF
.	TRBV5-1	TRBJ2-6	.	TGCGCCAGCAGCTTGACAGTGTTCTCTGGGGCCAACGTCCTGACTTTC	CASSLTVFSGANVLTF
.	TRBV18	TRBJ1-2	TRBD1	TGTGCCAGCTCACCTATAAGACAGGGCGGGAATGGCTACACCTTC	CASSPIRQGGNGYTF
.	TRBV29-1	TRBJ1-1	.	TGCAGCGTTATCAGGGGAGGGTCTGAAGCTTTCTTT	CSVIRGGSEAFF
.	TRBV10-1	TRBJ1-1	TRBD1	TGCGCCAGCAGGCCTAGACAGGGATGGGACACTGAAGCTTTCTTT	CASRPRQGWDTEAFF
.	TRBV6-7	TRBJ2-5	.	TGTGCCAGCAGTTCACTCGTAGGGGAAGAGACCCAGTACTTC	CASSSLVGEETQYF
once	TRBV10-3	TRBJ2-1	TRBD2	TGTGCCATACTAGCGGGAGGTAGCTCCTACAATGAGCAGTTCTTC	CAILAGGSSYNEQFF
.	TRBV28	TRBJ2-7	.	TGTGCCAGCCGCCCCGGGGGAAGCCCCTCCTACGAGCAGTACTTC	CASRPGGSPSYEQYF
.	TRBV5-1	TRBJ2-3	.	TGCGCCAGCAGCTTGGACAGTCCAGATACGCAGTATTTT	CASSLDSPDTQYF
.	TRBV5-4	TRBJ2-5	TRBD1	TGTGCCAGCAGCGACGCTCCGGGACAGGGTTTAAAGGGGGAGACCCAGTACTTC	CASSDAPGQGLKGETQYF
.	TRBV4-1	TRBJ2-1	.	TGCGCCAGCAGCCAAGATGACTTTGTTAAATACAATGAGCAGTTCTTC	CASSQDDFVKYNEQFF
.	TRBV5-1	TRBJ1-3	.	TGCGCCAGCAGCCCGGGACACGGAGGATACTCTGGAAACACCATATATTTT	CASSPGHGGYSGNTIYF
once	TRBV11-3	TRBJ2-3	TRBD2	TGTGCCAGCAGCTTAGCGGGAGGGCCGACAGATACGCAGTATTTT	CASSLAGGPTDTQYF
.	TRBV29-1	TRBJ1-1	TRBD1	TGCAGCGTTGACCGGGACAGGAACACTGAAGCTTTCTTT	CSVDRDRNTEAFF